This T cell receptor (beta chain) was sequenced for a study of cytomegalovirus exposure and HLA in healthy donors. Study-level results: One later analysis, an examination of the 100 to 150 validation repertoires, found that first-cohort TCR clusters tended to co-occur in them. About 150 TCR beta chains were listed as cytomegalovirus-associated. Three CMV-associated chains were confirmed in vitro to be specific for CMV antigens.

Sequenced by immunoSEQ multiplex PCR; TCRdb stores in-frame clones only, minus some. The sample includes about 360,000 clones, 75% to 90% of them seen just once. The CDR3 loop spans 13 amino acids. Trimming shortened V by 2 bases and J by 5 bases, and 9 bases separated the two germline ends. Germline V gene sequence: CDR1 SGHTS, CDR2 YDEGEE. This clone has just a few counts. Antigen specificity is unknown. Sequencing was carried out using PBMCs. The chain employs TRBV5-8 and TRBJ2-3, with D perhaps matching TRBD2 (6 bases). This sequence originates from a woman younger than 35 in good health and CMV-seronegative. The CDR3 DNA is TGTGCCAGCAGCTTTTGGACTAAAGATACGCAGTATTTT. Translated: CASSFWTKDTQYF.